The clone carrying this T cell receptor beta chain turned up a few times. The length of the CDR3 is 16 residues. The V gene's germline CDR1 is DFQATT and CDR2 SNEGSKA (reference sequence). Trimming removed 1 base at V and 4 bases at J, with 19 bases between. TCRdb ran MiXCR on the 5' RACE reads and lists one entry per CDR3 protein. The sample includes some 62,000 distinct CDR3 sequences, about 20% of them seen just once. This receptor was obtained from a female donor with breast cancer. The chain has TRBV20-1 and TRBJ1-2; tentatively, D is TRBD1 (6 bases). The sequencing sample was made of memory CD4+ T cells sorted from a lymph node. The subset is: memory CD4+ T cells, CD4+CD45RO+CD25-. CDR3 nucleotide sequence: TGCAGTGCTAGAGGTCTGCGGAAGGGGGGTGGCTATGGCTACACCTTC. It encodes CSARGLRKGGGYGYTF.